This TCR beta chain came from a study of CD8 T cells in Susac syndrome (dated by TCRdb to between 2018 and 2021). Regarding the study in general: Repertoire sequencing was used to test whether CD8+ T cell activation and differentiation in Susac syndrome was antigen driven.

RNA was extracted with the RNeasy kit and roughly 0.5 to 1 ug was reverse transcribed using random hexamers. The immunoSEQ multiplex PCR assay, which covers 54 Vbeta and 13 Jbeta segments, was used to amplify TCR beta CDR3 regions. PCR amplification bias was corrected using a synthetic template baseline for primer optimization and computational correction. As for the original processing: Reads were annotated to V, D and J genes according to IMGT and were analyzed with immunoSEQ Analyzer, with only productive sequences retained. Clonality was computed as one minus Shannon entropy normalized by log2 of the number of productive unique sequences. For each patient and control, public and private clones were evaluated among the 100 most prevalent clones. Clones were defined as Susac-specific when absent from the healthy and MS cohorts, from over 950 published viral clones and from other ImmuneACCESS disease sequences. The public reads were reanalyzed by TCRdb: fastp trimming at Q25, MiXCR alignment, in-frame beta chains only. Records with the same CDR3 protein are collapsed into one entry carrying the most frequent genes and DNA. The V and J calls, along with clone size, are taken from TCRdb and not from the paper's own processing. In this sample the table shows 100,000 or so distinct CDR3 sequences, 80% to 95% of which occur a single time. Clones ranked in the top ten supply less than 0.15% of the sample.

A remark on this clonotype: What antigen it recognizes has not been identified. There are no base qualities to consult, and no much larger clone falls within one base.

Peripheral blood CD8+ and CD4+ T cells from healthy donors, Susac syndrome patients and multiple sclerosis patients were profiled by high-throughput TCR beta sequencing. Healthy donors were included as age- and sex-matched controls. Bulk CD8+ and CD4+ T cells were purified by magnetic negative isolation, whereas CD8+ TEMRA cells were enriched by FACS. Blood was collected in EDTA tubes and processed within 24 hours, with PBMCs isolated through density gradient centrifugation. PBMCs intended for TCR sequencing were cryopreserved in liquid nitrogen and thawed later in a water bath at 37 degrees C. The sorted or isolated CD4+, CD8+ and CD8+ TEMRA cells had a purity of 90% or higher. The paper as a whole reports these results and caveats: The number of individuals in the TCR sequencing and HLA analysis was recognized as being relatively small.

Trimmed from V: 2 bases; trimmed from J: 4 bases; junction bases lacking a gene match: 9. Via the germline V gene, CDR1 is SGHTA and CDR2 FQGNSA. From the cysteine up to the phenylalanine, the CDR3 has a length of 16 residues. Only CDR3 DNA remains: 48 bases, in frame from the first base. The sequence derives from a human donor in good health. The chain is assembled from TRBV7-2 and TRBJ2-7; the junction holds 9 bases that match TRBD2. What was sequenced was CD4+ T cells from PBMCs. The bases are TGTGCCAGCAGCTTAATGGGGCGGGGGGGCTCTTACGAGCAGTACTTC. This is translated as CASSLMGRGGSYEQYF.